The following is a T cell receptor (beta chain) sequence with its context. The target of this receptor is not known. No per-base quality is available; no much larger clone lies one base away. This sample is drawn from a study of blood T cell repertoires in COVID-19 (dated by TCRdb to about 2020). For the wider study: Samples covering the acute and convalescent phases of COVID-19 were provided by collaborators in the United States, Italy and Spain. Deeply sampled blood TCRbeta repertoires from subjects exposed to, actively infected with, or recovered from COVID-19 were included in the dataset. Sample metadata almost always included a de-identified subject ID, COVID-19 status, age in years and sex. The prospective study material was composed of cDNA or gDNA derived from T cells, B-cell-depleted T cells, or PBMCs. The repertoires were released in a freely available public database meant as a resource for research on the immune response to SARS-CoV-2. The samples were drawn from the first 160 participants of the ongoing ImmuneRACE study and from more than 1,000 subjects provided by 6 global collaborators. Where available, HLA class I and class II types were obtained from metadata supplied by the sample provider rather than from assay-based typing. The study at large found these results: Clinical and demographic metadata were provided uncurated, with the amount varying by source and participant.

Collaborating institutions collected whole blood in K2EDTA tubes following their own protocols. Collaborator samples were shipped for TCRbeta analysis as frozen whole blood, isolated PBMCs, or DNA extracted from either sample type. TCRbeta CDR3 regions were amplified from genomic DNA using the immunoSEQ Assay, a bias-controlled multiplex PCR. From the authors' description of their analysis: The number of nucleated cells in each sample was estimated from the amplification of reference gene primers within the assay. Sequence reads were collapsed and filtered to measure the absolute abundance of every unique TCRbeta CDR3 rearrangement. Productive Simpson clonality was computed per sample as the square root of Simpson's diversity index over productive rearrangements. In its TCRdb copy, this immuneACCESS table keeps in-frame sequences only and misses some clones. Where compared with another copy, unresolved V genes explain less than half of these, and the others have no known cause. D and trimming come from the DNA, and the V and J calls and clone size come from that table. The sample table contains about 58,000 clones; only one count was recorded for 75% to 90% of them. The ten largest clones take up around 15% of the sample.

The material sequenced was peripheral blood. This TCR derives from a woman in her sixties or seventies with active COVID-19.

The DNA sequence is TGTGCCAGCAGTGAAATCAAGTGGGGGCGTGAGACCCAGTACTTC. It specifies CASSEIKWGRETQYF. The chain is made from TRBV6-1 and TRBJ2-5; the D region possibly corresponds to TRBD1 (6 bases align). The CDR3, from cysteine to phenylalanine, totals 15 residues. The retained sequence is limited to the CDR3, 45 bases, with the frame set at the first base. Based on the germline V gene, the CDR1 and CDR2 sequences are MNHNS and SASEGT. Trimming costs V 2 bases and J 5 bases, and their ends lie 15 bases apart.